The 13 T cell receptor beta chains below were found in one sample sequenced in a study of T cells in Graves' hyperthyroidism and ophthalmopathy. RNA transcripts gave rise to amplified TCR beta CDR3 regions. A set of HTBI primers served as the primers for a first-round RT-PCR of the TCR CDR3. TCRdb passed the multiplex PCR reads through MiXCR, listing each CDR3 protein once. The sample holds about 400,000 distinct CDR3 sequences, around a sixth seen once. Sequenced: blood. The receptors were sampled from a woman younger than 30 with Graves' hyperthyroidism.

V and J are TRBV7-9 and TRBJ1-3; tentative D call: TRBD1 (5 bases). The V end lost 2 bases, the J end lost 3 bases, and 23 bases lay between the germline ends. This CDR3 has 19 amino acids. CDR1 and CDR2 (germline): SEHNR, FQNEAQ (reference sequence). The CDR3 protein is CASSLRGGGSRVRGNTIYF. The CDR3 bases are TGTGCCAGCAGCTTAAGGGGCGGGGGGAGTCGGGTACGTGGAAACACCATATATTTT.

Comments on this clonotype: A much larger clone sits a single nucleotide away, making a read error possible. J is TRBJ2-5 and V is TRBV5-4; possibly TRBD1 or TRBD2 for D (5 bases each). The CDR3 loop spans 15 amino acids. Germline-derived CDR1 and CDR2 are SGHNT and YYREEE (reference sequence). Deletions cut 4 bases from V and 4 bases from J, with 17 bases between. The CDR3 DNA is TGTGCCAGCAGCCCACGGGGTCTAGGGGCAGAGACCCAGTACTTC. Translated, it gives CASSPRGLGAETQYF. The entire variable domain, with the rest obtained from reference TRBV5-4 and TRBJ2-5, is as follows: ETGVTQSPTHLIKTRGQQVTLRCSSQSGHNTVSWYQQALGQGPQFIFQYYREEENGRGNFPPRFSGLQFPNYSSELNVNALELDDSALYLCASSPRGLGAETQYFGPGTRLLVL.

This chain's CDR3 is CASSLQEALGYTF. CDR3 bases: TGTGCCAGCAGCTTACAGGAGGCGCTGGGCTACACCTTC. The chain joins TRBV14 to TRBJ1-2; D is perhaps TRBD1 (5 bases). This CDR3 region has 13 residues. Trimming removed 5 bases at V and 8 bases at J, with 15 bases between. Germline values: CDR1 SGHDN, CDR2 FVKESK.

This clonotype occurred many times. V gene TRBV28 combines with J gene TRBJ1-2; D is unclear. The CDR3 is 13 amino acids. Trimming took 5 bases from V and 6 from J, leaving 13 bases between them. Germline CDR1 MDHEN, CDR2 SYDVKM. CDR3: CASSGPAIDGYTF. CDR3 nucleotides: TGTGCCAGCAGTGGGCCAGCTATTGATGGCTACACCTTC.

To note about this clonotype: This may stem from a read error, because a much larger clone lies one nucleotide away. This chain joins TRBV2 and TRBJ2-3; D is unresolved. Germline V gene sequence: CDR1 SNHLY, CDR2 FYNNEI. The CDR3 spans 11 residues. V lost 6 bases to trimming and J lost 4 bases, with 5 bases between them. The CDR3 sequence: CASSGPDTQYF. The CDR3 coding sequence is TGTGCCAGCAGCGGGCCAGATACGCAGTATTTT. Full variable domain (remainder filled in from reference TRBV2 and TRBJ2-3): EPEVTQTPSHQVTQMGQEVILRCVPISNHLYFYWYRQILGQKVEFLVSFYNNEISEKSEIFDDQFSVERPDGSNFTLKIRSTKLEDSAMYFCASSGPDTQYFGPGTRLTVL.

This clonotype was detected many times. J is TRBJ1-5 and V is TRBV5-1; D gene unclear. The CDR3 is 13 residues long. Germline V gene data show CDR1 as SGHRS and CDR2 as YFSETQ. V was trimmed by 0 bases and J by 5 bases, leaving 6 bases between them. The CDR3 nucleotides are TGCGCCAGCAGCTTGGATGAAGATCAGCCCCAGCATTTT. It yields the protein CASSLDEDQPQHF.

This clonotype was detected ten times or more. V usage is TRBV12-3 or TRBV12-4 and J usage is TRBJ2-3; TRBD2 aligns across 10 bases. This CDR3 has 19 residues. V gave up 5 bases and J gave up 5 bases; unmatched junction bases: 19. The CDR3 DNA reads as TGTGCCAGCAGTACGTCCCCGACTAGACTAGCGGGTTTTAAAGATACGCAGTATTTT. Translating it yields CASSTSPTRLAGFKDTQYF.

This clonotype was picked up many times. The chain joins TRBV4-1 to TRBJ2-7; D unresolved. CDR1 is MGHRA, CDR2 YSYEKL, per germline. CDR3 size: 12 residues. The V end was cut by 4 bases, the J end by 6 bases, with 10 bases between. The CDR3 is CASSRGSSEQYF. The CDR3 nucleotides read TGCGCCAGCAGCCGTGGGTCCAGCGAGCAGTACTTC.

The chain employs TRBV9 and TRBJ2-3; D is uncertain. The V end lost 0 bases, the J end lost 1 base, and 12 bases lay between the germline ends. CDR3 length: 16 amino acids. CDR1 is SGDLS and CDR2 is YYNGEE in the germline V gene. In nucleotides, the CDR3 is TGTGCCAGCAGCGTAGGAGGCTCAGATCGCACAGATACGCAGTATTTT. It specifies CASSVGGSDRTDTQYF.

This clonotype appeared many times. Here the CDR3 DNA reads TGTGCCAGTGGACTAGCTGGAGGGGAGCAGTACTTC. Translating gives CASGLAGGEQYF. The chain links TRBV3-1 to TRBJ2-7; 8 bases match TRBD2. The CDR3 is made up of 12 amino acids. Germline lookup yields CDR1 LGHDT and CDR2 YNNKEL (reference sequence). V trimming: 9 bases; J trimming: 7 bases; junction bases outside the gene matches: 8.

This clonotype was seen ten or more times. This chain links TRBV5-1 with TRBJ2-3, with D possibly being TRBD2 (5 bases). CDR3 length: 17 residues. Trimming removed 4 bases from V and 2 bases from J, with 20 bases in between. CDR1 is SGHRS and CDR2 is YFSETQ in the germline V gene. The CDR3 DNA follows: TGCGCCAGCAGCCCAGAATTAATTAGCGCCAACACAGATACGCAGTATTTT. The encoded protein is CASSPELISANTDTQYF.

A word on this clonotype: With a much larger clone just one base away, this may be a read error. The chain has TRBV5-1 and TRBJ2-1; D is perhaps TRBD1 (5 bases). Germline V gene sequence: CDR1 SGHRS, CDR2 YFSETQ. CDR3 length: 14 amino acids. The V end was cut by 3 bases, the J end by 5 bases, with 12 bases between. As DNA, the CDR3 is TGCGCCAGCAGCTCGAGGCAGGGTCACAATGAGCAGTTCTTC. Protein: CASSSRQGHNEQFF.

This clonotype has a count of ten or more. The chain uses TRBV29-1 and TRBJ2-3; D ambiguous. The CDR3 sequence is 11 residues long. V gave up 7 bases and J gave up 6 bases, with 11 bases separating them. CDR1 and CDR2 from the germline V gene are SQVTM and ANQGSEA. The CDR3 bases are TGCAGCGGGGATAGGGCGGATACGCAGTATTTT. It encodes CSGDRADTQYF.